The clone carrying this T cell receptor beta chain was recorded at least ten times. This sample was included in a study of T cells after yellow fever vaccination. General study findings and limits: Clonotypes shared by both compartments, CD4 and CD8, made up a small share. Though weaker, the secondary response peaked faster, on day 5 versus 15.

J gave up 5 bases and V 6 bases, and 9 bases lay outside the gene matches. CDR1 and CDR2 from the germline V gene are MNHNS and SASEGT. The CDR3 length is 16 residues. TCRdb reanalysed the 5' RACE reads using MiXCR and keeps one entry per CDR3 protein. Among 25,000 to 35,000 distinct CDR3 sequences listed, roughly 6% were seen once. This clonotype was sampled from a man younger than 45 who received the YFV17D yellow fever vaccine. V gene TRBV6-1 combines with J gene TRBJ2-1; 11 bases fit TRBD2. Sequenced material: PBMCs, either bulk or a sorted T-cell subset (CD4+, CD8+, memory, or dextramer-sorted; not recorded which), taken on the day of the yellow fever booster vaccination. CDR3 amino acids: CASSRTGTSGNNEQFF. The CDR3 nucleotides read TGTGCCAGCAGCCGAACGGGGACTAGCGGTAACAATGAGCAGTTCTTC.